This is a list of T cell receptor beta chains from one sample in a study of OX40 agonist ivuxolimab in advanced cancers. Some clones are missing from TCRdb's copy, which holds only in-frame ones; the method was immunoSEQ multiplex PCR. Of about 79,000 clones listed, about 90% are singletons. This specimen was CD4+ or CD8+ T cells sorted from blood, taken in a trial of the OX40 agonist ivuxolimab. The source is an adult with an advanced solid tumor such as melanoma, head and neck, liver or kidney cancer. Both conserved end residues are part of each CDR3. The size of a clone is reported for some rows only, either as once, few or many, or as a class for expanded clones.

clone size,V gene,CDR3 protein
NA,TRBV29-1,CSVEDSGTGVGTQYF
NA,TRBV6-1,CASYFSGFTDTQYF
few,TRBV10-3,CAISASGAYYEQYF
few,TRBV19,CASSIPAGSNQPQHF
NA,TRBV28,CASSLWDRNYEQYF
once,TRBV5-5,CASSFQAEGEQFF
once,TRBV5-1,CASSPDRGLMGEQYF
NA,TRBV2,CASSYGESSGANVLTF
NA,TRBV6-4,CASSTDSSAYNEQFF
NA,TRBV5-5,CASSLGWGITNEKLFF
NA,TRBV19,CATGTLQTYEQYF
NA,TRBV7-8,CASSGWGQDDYEQYF
NA,TRBV29-1,CSVEPSGRVNEQFF
NA,TRBV9,CASSVIDTGELFF
NA,TRBV6-4,CASSPLAATPNEQFF
NA,TRBV28,CASSLAGNRGDYGYTF
NA,TRBV4-1,CASSRGTGTREANVLTF
NA,TRBV18,CASSPPSLGDTQYF
few,TRBV10-2,CASSGTTGVETQYF
NA,TRBV7-6,CASSPKREGSPGGNIQYF
NA,TRBV28,CASSQMRGANTGELFF
NA,TRBV7-2,CASSPDRGKVYEQYF
NA,TRBV19,CASSIAVNYGYTF
NA,TRBV5-4,CASSLQGGTNEKLFF
NA,TRBV15,CATSRDFSYEQYF
NA,TRBV29-1,CSVEGLWSEQYF
NA,TRBV6-5,CASSERRRGETQYF
NA,TRBV11-2,CASSLARADTGELFF
NA,TRBV10-1,CASPVDRLNYGYTF
NA,TRBV5-4,CASSPQGADTQYF
NA,TRBV7-9,CASSRTGGRGYTF
NA,TRBV29-1,CSVEVGQETQYF
NA,TRBV5-1,CASSLVVAGDNEQFF
once,TRBV27,CASSWGGNNSPLHF
NA,TRBV10-3,CAIEQAGTDTQYF
NA,TRBV13,CASTLRRQGYGYTF
NA,TRBV5-1,CASSWAGTGDGYTF
NA,TRBV5-1,CASSEGLAGFDEQFF
NA,TRBV6-1,CASSESYGRASEQYF
NA,TRBV5-1,CASSPPRDTEAFF
few,TRBV5-6,CASSRDRGNTIYF
once,TRBV7-2,CASSLGVRLVSSYEQYF
NA,TRBV11-3,CASSSQGASGANVLTF
NA,TRBV2,CASSIGGGNTEAFF
NA,TRBV2,CASSVFGRGGELFF
once,TRBV6-5,CASSRENRNQPQHF
few,TRBV27,CASSLASQGYGYEQYF
NA,TRBV25-1,CASSGKPQGGGRVTEAFF